This T cell receptor beta chain was captured in a study of blood T cell repertoires in COVID-19. Overall study: Sites in the United States, Italy and Spain provided acute and convalescent COVID-19 samples.

This CDR3 region has 19 residues. CDR1 is ENHRY, CDR2 SYGVKD, per germline. Trimming cost V 0 bases and J 0 bases; bases outside gene matches: 10. In the original analysis: Amplifying reference gene primers gave estimates of nucleated cell counts. Sequenced by immunoSEQ multiplex PCR; TCRdb stores in-frame clones only, minus some. D and trimming come from the DNA, and the V and J calls and clone size come from that table. The profile shows 250,000 to 300,000 clones, about 86% of them singletons. Sequencing used peripheral blood. V and J are TRBV10-3 and TRBJ2-1; TRBD1 matches 8 bases. This clonotype was sampled from a woman aged 65 to 85 with COVID-19, enrolled during active disease. This CDR3 is CAISESRQGLRSSYNEQFF. The CDR3 DNA is TGTGCCATCAGTGAGTCACGACAGGGGTTGAGGAGCTCCTACAATGAGCAGTTCTTC.